This T cell receptor beta chain was profiled in a study of siplizumab effects on memory and regulatory T cells. Roughly 10^5 TCR templates underwent assay in each sample. Assay used: immunoSEQ multiplex PCR; TCRdb lists only in-frame clones, some missing. The sample lists approximately 50,000 clones; more than 85% were seen once. CDR1 and CDR2 (germline): SGDLS, YYNGEE. The V end was cut by 4 bases, the J end by 6 bases, with 17 bases between. CDR3 size: 15 residues. Notes on this clone: The antigen is not known.

The study's findings and limits: Proliferating Tregs taken from siplizumab cultures were not shown to have a confirmed suppressive function. The study found that mappable alloreactive CD4+ clones averaged nearly 70% Treg-derived with siplizumab and approximately 27% in controls. A significant reduction in alloreactive sequences traceable to unstimulated CD4+ memory cells was produced by siplizumab.

The chain employs TRBV9 and TRBJ1-5; tentative D call: TRBD1 (6 bases). This clonotype originated in a human donor in good health. The sample was CD8+ T cells sorted from blood. The CDR3 loop reads CASSPEGGEGQPQHF. CDR3 nucleotides: TGTGCCAGCAGCCCTGAGGGGGGGGAGGGTCAGCCCCAGCATTTT.